The 30 T cell receptor beta chains listed next were all sequenced from one sample in a study of blood T cell repertoires in COVID-19 (dated by TCRdb to 2019 to 2021). The method behind the library was the immunoSEQ multiplex PCR assay. TCRdb holds this immuneACCESS table with in-frame rearrangements only. Some clones are missing; in checked studies, unresolved V genes explain under half, and the rest has no known cause. In all, the sample holds 200,000 to 300,000 clones, and 84% of those were seen once. The top ten constitute approximately 2.3% of the sample. Sequencing was performed on peripheral blood. The receptors were sampled from a man aged 35 to 55 who had recovered from COVID-19.

The V call is TRBV3-1 (or the pseudogene TRBV3-2), the J call TRBJ2-7, with D unclear. V shed 0 bases and J shed 4 bases, with 4 bases lying between them. Germline V gene data show CDR1 as LGHDT and CDR2 as YNNKEL (reference sequence). This CDR3 has 12 amino acids. CDR3 nucleotides: TGTGCCAGCAGCCAAGACCCATACGAGCAGTACTTC. Translated: CASSQDPYEQYF.

In regard to this clone: Other DNA sequences of this sample code for an identical CDR3. V is TRBV3-1 (or the pseudogene TRBV3-2) and J is TRBJ2-2, with D possibly matching TRBD2 (6 bases). Between the trimmed V and J ends, which lost 3 bases and 4 bases, there was a span of 9 bases. This CDR3 has 14 residues. Germline values: CDR1 LGHDT, CDR2 YNNKEL (reference sequence). The CDR3 spells CASSQRGGTGELFF. The CDR3 DNA is TGTGCCAGCAGCCAGCGGGGAGGCACCGGGGAGCTGTTTTTT.

This rearrangement joins TRBV9 to TRBJ2-3; D gene ambiguous. Germline CDR1 and CDR2: SGDLS and YYNGEE. V gave up 4 bases and J gave up 6 bases, with 9 bases separating them. The CDR3 totals 12 residues. The CDR3 DNA reads TGTGCCAGCAGCACCCCGAGGGATACGCAGTATTTT. This encodes CASSTPRDTQYF.

The CDR3 DNA sequence: TGTGCCACCAGCAGAGGTCGAGCGGGAGGGTACCAAGAGACCCAGTACTTC. The encoded protein is CATSRGRAGGYQETQYF. The rearrangement links TRBV15 to TRBJ2-5; 10 bases agree with TRBD2. V lost 1 base, J lost 0 bases, and 5 bases stayed unmatched. Germline values: CDR1 LNHNV, CDR2 YYDKDF (reference sequence). The CDR3 has 17 amino acids.

The V call is TRBV5-5, the J call TRBJ1-5; unclear D gene. The germline V and J ends were trimmed by 4 bases and 9 bases, with 14 bases remaining between them. The CDR3 covers 13 residues. Germline lookup yields CDR1 SGHKS and CDR2 YYEKEE (reference sequence). CDR3 in amino acids: CASSRDRSSPQHF. The CDR3 DNA follows: TGTGCCAGCAGCCGGGATCGGTCTTCGCCCCAGCATTTT.

The V and J genes are TRBV6-2 or TRBV6-3 and TRBJ1-1, with unresolved D. The germline V gene has CDR1 MNHEY and CDR2 SVGEGT. The V and J ends lost 4 bases and 3 bases respectively, with 9 bases between them. The CDR3 totals 13 residues. CDR3 DNA sequence: TGTGCCAGCAGTTTGGAGGCGGACACTGAAGCTTTCTTT. It codes for CASSLEADTEAFF.

In this sample, this clone turned up once. The chain carries TRBV30 and TRBJ2-2; 7 bases agree with TRBD2. J gave up 5 bases and V 0 bases, and 3 bases lay outside the gene matches. The germline gives CDR1 GTSNPN, CDR2 SVGIG (reference sequence). The CDR3 covers 14 residues. Here the CDR3 reads CAWSVTGGTGELFF. CDR3 nucleotides: TGTGCCTGGAGTGTAACGGGGGGTACCGGGGAGCTGTTTTTT.

The chain uses TRBV5-1 and TRBJ2-1, with 9 bases identical to TRBD2. CDR1 and CDR2 (germline): SGHRS, YFSETQ. The CDR3 is made up of 15 amino acids. Germline trimming cut 1 base from V and 8 bases from J; bases unmatched to any gene: 7. The CDR3 protein is CASSLNLAGFYEQFF. The CDR3 DNA reads as TGCGCCAGCAGCTTGAACCTAGCGGGATTTTATGAGCAGTTCTTC.

The chain couples TRBV6-5 to TRBJ1-6, with 9 positions matching TRBD1. The length of the CDR3 is 14 residues. After removal of 8 bases from V and 7 bases from J, the junction contained 6 bases not matched to a gene. Germline V gene sequence: CDR1 MNHEY, CDR2 SVGAGI. The CDR3 sequence: CASRRTGVNSPLHF. The CDR3 coding sequence is TGTGCCAGCCGAAGGACAGGGGTAAATTCACCCCTCCACTTT.

The chain joins TRBV11-2 to TRBJ1-3, with D possibly being TRBD1 (5 bases). The V gene's germline CDR1 is SGHAT and CDR2 FQNNGV. The CDR3 loop spans 15 amino acids. Trimming cost V 8 bases and J 3 bases, with 17 bases left between them. The CDR3 nucleotides are TGTGCCAGCTCCGGGGGGGGGTTGCGTGGAAACACCATATATTTT. Amino acids: CASSGGGLRGNTIYF.

CDR3 region: CASSLDRGNTIYF. The CDR3 nucleotides read TGTGCCAGCAGCTTGGACAGGGGAAACACCATATATTTT. The chain joins TRBV7-2 to TRBJ1-3; 7 bases map to TRBD1. Germline CDR1 reads SGHTA; CDR2 reads FQGNSA. The CDR3 extends over 13 amino acids. V was clipped by 3 bases and J by 4 bases; unmatched bases: 0. Based on the CDR3 plus reference TRBV7-2 and TRBJ1-3, the full variable domain is GAGVSQSPSNKVTEKGKDVELRCDPISGHTALYWYRQSLGQGLEFLIYFQGNSAPDKSGLPSDRFSAERTGGSVSTLTIQRTQQEDSAVYLCASSLDRGNTIYFGEGSWLTVV.

The chain carries TRBV3-1 (or the pseudogene TRBV3-2) and TRBJ1-2; D may be TRBD1 (5 bases). V dropped 7 bases and J dropped 5 bases, with 11 bases sitting between them. This CDR3 spans 12 amino acids. Looked up from germline, CDR1 is LGHDT and CDR2 is YNNKEL (reference sequence). CDR3 coding DNA: TGTGCCAGCAAGTCGCCAGGGTATGGCTACACCTTC. This sequence encodes CASKSPGYGYTF.

The V gene is TRBV10-3, the J gene TRBJ2-6; D gene unclear. The CDR3 totals 14 residues. The germline CDR1 and CDR2 sequences are ENHRY and SYGVKD. V was clipped by 2 bases and J by 4 bases, with 6 bases between them. The CDR3 DNA sequence: TGTGCCATCAGTGAGGGAGTAGGGGCCAACGTCCTGACTTTC. It encodes CAISEGVGANVLTF.

The gene calls are TRBV6-5 and TRBJ2-2; D remains ambiguous. This CDR3 contains 15 residues. V lost 3 bases and J lost 6, with 14 bases in between. Per the germline V gene, CDR1 is MNHEY and CDR2 is SVGAGI. The CDR3 DNA sequence: TGTGCCAGCAGTTATCTGGGCCCTTCCGCCGGGGAGCTGTTTTTT. This codes for CASSYLGPSAGELFF.

To note about this clone: Other nucleotide sequences in the sample specify the same CDR3. Written as DNA, the CDR3 is TGTGCCAGCAGCTTAGTTCGGAACACCGGGGAGCTGTTTTTT. This gives the protein CASSLVRNTGELFF. This chain links TRBV7-2 with TRBJ2-2; D remains unclear. Trimming stripped 1 base from V and 1 base from J, with 4 bases between. The germline V gene encodes CDR1 SGHTA and CDR2 FQGNSA. This CDR3 region has 14 residues.

This chain joins TRBV4-3 and TRBJ2-3; 9 bases line up with TRBD1. In germline, CDR1 is LGHNA, CDR2 YSLEER. The CDR3 is made up of 17 amino acids. With 1 base clipped from V and 3 bases from J, the junction kept 8 bases outside the gene matches. The CDR3 sequence is CASSQVGGTGRTDTQYF. The CDR3 DNA reads TGCGCCAGCAGCCAAGTGGGCGGGACAGGGCGGACAGATACGCAGTATTTT.

V gene TRBV4-3 combines with J gene TRBJ1-1; D possibly corresponds to TRBD1 (6 bases). The CDR3 extends over 15 amino acids. The germline V gene encodes CDR1 LGHNA and CDR2 YSLEER. The V gene lost 0 bases and the J gene lost 3 bases, with 11 bases spanning the gap. CDR3: CASSQDRGGDTEAFF. In DNA, the CDR3 is TGCGCCAGCAGCCAAGATCGAGGGGGGGACACTGAAGCTTTCTTT.

The chain links TRBV9 to TRBJ1-2, with 8 bases aligning to TRBD1. The V gene's germline CDR1 is SGDLS and CDR2 YYNGEE. V shed 4 bases and J 5 bases; nucleotides not matched to a gene: 10. This CDR3 contains 15 residues. The DNA for the CDR3 is TGTGCCAGCAGCTCTTCAGCCGGGACAGGTTATGGCTACACCTTC. Translating it yields CASSSSAGTGYGYTF.

This clone was seen many times. The V call is TRBV10-3, the J call TRBJ1-2; 7 bases fit TRBD1. The germline gives CDR1 ENHRY, CDR2 SYGVKD. There are 13 residues in the CDR3. Losses at the gene ends were 5 bases for V and 3 bases for J; bases not matched to a gene: 3. The CDR3, as DNA: TGTGCCATCAGTATCAGGGGGGACTATGGCTACACCTTC. Its translation: CAISIRGDYGYTF.

Remarks on this clone: This sample includes further DNA sequences coding for the same CDR3. This chain connects TRBV7-2 to TRBJ2-4; D may be TRBD1 (6 bases). The germline gives CDR1 SGHTA, CDR2 FQGNSA. This CDR3 has 15 residues. Trimming took 1 base from V and 4 from J, leaving 11 bases between them. CDR3 coding DNA: TGTGCCAGCAGCTTAGGAGGTCAGGGGAAAAACATTCAGTACTTC. The encoded protein is CASSLGGQGKNIQYF. Combining the CDR3 with reference TRBV7-2 and TRBJ2-4 gives the whole variable domain GAGVSQSPSNKVTEKGKDVELRCDPISGHTALYWYRQSLGQGLEFLIYFQGNSAPDKSGLPSDRFSAERTGGSVSTLTIQRTQQEDSAVYLCASSLGGQGKNIQYFGAGTRLSVL.

The J gene is TRBJ1-1, the V gene TRBV30; 8 nucleotides align to TRBD1. Germline trimming cut 7 bases from V and 7 bases from J; bases unmatched to any gene: 8. Germline V CDR1 and CDR2: GTSNPN, SVGIG (reference sequence). There are 12 residues in the CDR3. The CDR3 sequence is CAYEQGGLEAFF. The CDR3 DNA reads TGTGCCTATGAACAGGGGGGGCTTGAAGCTTTCTTT.

This clone was found a few times. This chain connects TRBV7-9 to TRBJ2-1; TRBD2 matches at 7 bases. The ends lost 5 bases at V and 6 bases at J; junction bases unmatched: 13. This CDR3 region has 16 residues. CDR1 and CDR2 from the germline V gene are SEHNR and FQNEAQ (reference sequence). The CDR3, as DNA: TGTGCCAGCAGCCCCGTTCGAGGGAGGGCAGGCAATGAGCAGTTCTTC. This sequence encodes CASSPVRGRAGNEQFF.

The V and J genes are TRBV5-4 and TRBJ1-1, with a tentative D call TRBD1 (5 bases). This CDR3 region has 14 residues. Germline V gene data show CDR1 as SGHNT and CDR2 as YYREEE (reference sequence). Trimming cost V 0 bases and J 0 bases, with 6 bases left between them. The CDR3 coding sequence is TGTGCCAGCAGCTTGGTAGGGGTGAACACTGAAGCTTTCTTT. Translating gives CASSLVGVNTEAFF.

J is TRBJ2-7 and V is TRBV2; 10 bases match TRBD2. Germline CDR1 and CDR2: SNHLY and FYNNEI. After removal of 4 bases from V and 2 bases from J, the junction contained 5 bases not matched to a gene. CDR3 length equals 15 residues. The CDR3 bases are TGTGCCAGCAGTGCCGGGACTAGCGAGACCTACGAGCAGTACTTC. As protein: CASSAGTSETYEQYF.

This CDR3 is CASSRGLAGPYNEQFF. The CDR3 nucleotides are TGTGCCAGCAGCCGGGGACTAGCGGGCCCCTACAATGAGCAGTTCTTC. The rearrangement joins TRBV3-1 (or the pseudogene TRBV3-2) to TRBJ2-1, with 12 bases identical to TRBD2. The V segment lost 4 bases and the J segment 2 bases; nucleotides outside the gene matches: 3. The CDR3 is 16 amino acids. Germline loops: CDR1 LGHDT, CDR2 YNNKEL (reference sequence).

The CDR3 nucleotides are TGTGCCAGCAGCAGGACAGATGCGGTCCCGAACACTGAAGCTTTCTTT. Residues: CASSRTDAVPNTEAFF. The chain combines TRBV27 with TRBJ1-1, with D perhaps matching TRBD1 (6 bases). V was pared by 6 bases and J by 1 base, with 18 bases between. Germline assignment: CDR1 MNHEY and CDR2 SMNVEV (reference sequence). CDR3 length: 16 amino acids.

CDR3 residues: CASSPWGGADEKLFF. The DNA of the CDR3 is TGCGCCAGCAGCCCTTGGGGGGGCGCCGATGAAAAACTGTTTTTT. The chain recombines TRBV5-1 with TRBJ1-4, with D possibly TRBD1 on 6 matching bases. V lost 4 bases to trimming and J lost 6 bases, with 16 bases between them. The CDR3 spans 15 residues. Germline CDR1 SGHRS, CDR2 YFSETQ.

The V gene is TRBV10-2, the J gene TRBJ2-3, with 8 bases lining up with TRBD1. The trim removed 8 bases at V and 1 base at J, leaving 2 bases unmatched. The CDR3 totals 13 residues. CDR1 is WSHSY and CDR2 is SAAADI in the germline V gene. Written as DNA, the CDR3 is TGCGCCAGCCGGGGACAGGGCACAGATACGCAGTATTTT. Protein sequence: CASRGQGTDTQYF.

The V gene is TRBV18, the J gene TRBJ1-2; 9 nucleotides match TRBD1. Germline CDR1 and CDR2: KGHSH and LQKENI. There are 15 residues in the CDR3. V shed 3 bases and J 4 bases; nucleotides not matched to a gene: 6. The CDR3 here is CASSPQGQGGYGYTF. CDR3 bases: TGTGCCAGCTCACCGCAGGGACAGGGAGGCTATGGCTACACCTTC.

This sequence joins TRBV20-1 and TRBJ2-5, with D possibly TRBD1 on 5 matching bases. V was trimmed by 3 bases and J by 4 bases, leaving 15 bases between them. The CDR3 consists of 14 residues. Per germline, CDR1 DFQATT and CDR2 SNEGSKA (reference sequence). The CDR3 region is CSASWQGTTETQYF. In nucleotides, the CDR3 is TGCAGTGCTAGTTGGCAGGGCACCACAGAGACCCAGTACTTC.